Detailed here is one T cell receptor beta chain. No antigen is known for it. The method was immunoSEQ multiplex PCR; TCRdb's version includes in-frame clones alone and lacks a portion of them. Found here are about 83,000 clones, 86% of them singletons; the top ten hold roughly 8.7%. The data originate from a study of T cell responses to AZD1222 COVID-19 vaccine. Regarding the study as a whole: It should be noted that donors were predominantly white British and more often female, and clonal diversity was possibly underestimated.

The source was peripheral blood, collected on day 0 of AZD1222 vaccination. This TCR derives from an adult in good health.

CDR3 amino acids: CATVGSNYGYTF. For the CDR3, the DNA is TGTGCCACCGTCGGGTCGAACTATGGCTACACCTTC. The genes are TRBV6-5 and TRBJ1-2; no clear D. The V gene's germline CDR1 is MNHEY and CDR2 SVGAGI. The CDR3 is 12 residues long. Trimming pared 10 bases from V and 2 bases from J, leaving 11 bases between.